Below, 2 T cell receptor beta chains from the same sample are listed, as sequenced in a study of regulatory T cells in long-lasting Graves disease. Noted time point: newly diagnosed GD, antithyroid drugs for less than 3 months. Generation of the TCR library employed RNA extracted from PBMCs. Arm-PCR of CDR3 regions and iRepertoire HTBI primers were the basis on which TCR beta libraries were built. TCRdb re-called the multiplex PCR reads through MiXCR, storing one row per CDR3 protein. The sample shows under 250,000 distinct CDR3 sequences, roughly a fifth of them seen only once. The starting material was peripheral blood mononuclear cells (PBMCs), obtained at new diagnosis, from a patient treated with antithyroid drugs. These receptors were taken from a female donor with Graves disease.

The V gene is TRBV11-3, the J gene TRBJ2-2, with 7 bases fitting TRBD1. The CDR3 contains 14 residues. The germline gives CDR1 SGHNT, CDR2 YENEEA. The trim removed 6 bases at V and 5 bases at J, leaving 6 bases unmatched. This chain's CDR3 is CASRSTGLTGELFF. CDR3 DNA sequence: TGTGCCAGCAGATCGACAGGGCTTACCGGGGAGCTGTTTTTT.

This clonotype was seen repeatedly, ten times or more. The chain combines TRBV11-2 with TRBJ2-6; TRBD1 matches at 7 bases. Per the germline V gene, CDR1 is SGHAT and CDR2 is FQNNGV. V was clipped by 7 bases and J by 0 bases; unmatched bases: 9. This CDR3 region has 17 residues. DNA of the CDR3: TGTGCCAGCACCCAAGACAGGGTCCTCTCTGGGGCCAACGTCCTGACTTTC. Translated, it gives CASTQDRVLSGANVLTF.